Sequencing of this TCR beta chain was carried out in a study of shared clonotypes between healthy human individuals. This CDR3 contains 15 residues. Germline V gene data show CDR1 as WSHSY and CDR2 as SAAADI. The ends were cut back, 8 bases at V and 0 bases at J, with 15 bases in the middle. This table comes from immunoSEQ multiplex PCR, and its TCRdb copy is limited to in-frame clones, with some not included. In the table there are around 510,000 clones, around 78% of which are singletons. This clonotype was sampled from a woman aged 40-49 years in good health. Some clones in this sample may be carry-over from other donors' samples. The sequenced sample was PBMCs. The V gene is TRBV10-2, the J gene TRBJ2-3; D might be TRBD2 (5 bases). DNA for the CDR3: TGCGCCAGCTCACGGGTAGCGACTAGCACAGATACGCAGTATTTT. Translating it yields CASSRVATSTDTQYF.